The 17 T cell receptor beta chains in this list originate from one sample, sequenced in a study of T-cell memory formation after mild COVID-19. TCRdb fed the 5' RACE reads into MiXCR, producing one record per CDR3 protein. This repertoire shows about 260,000 distinct CDR3 sequences, over 15% found once; its top ten account for 20% to 25%. Input material: PBMCs or a T cell subset sorted from them (not recorded which). These TCRs come from a man between 18 and 29 years old who had mild COVID-19 (a few samples of this study predate the infection). Cell type and time point are not known.

This clonotype was counted a few times. V gene TRBV5-1 combines with J gene TRBJ2-5, with D unresolved. Trimming stripped 4 bases from V and 2 bases from J, with 15 bases between. This CDR3 region has 15 residues. Germline CDR1 SGHRS, CDR2 YFSETQ. CDR3 in amino acids: CASSANVGIQETQYF. The CDR3 bases are TGCGCCAGCAGCGCGAATGTCGGCATTCAAGAGACCCAGTACTTC.

The chain is built from TRBV6-5 and TRBJ2-7; TRBD1 matches at 7 bases. Germline CDR1 reads MNHEY; CDR2 reads SVGAGI. This CDR3 contains 16 residues. The V gene end was trimmed by 5 bases and the J gene end by 0 bases; junction bases not matched to a gene: 10. The CDR3 sequence: CASSHPRQGRSYEQYF. The CDR3 DNA reads TGTGCCAGCAGTCACCCACGACAGGGACGCTCCTACGAGCAGTACTTC.

The V and J genes are TRBV6-5 and TRBJ1-3; 8 nucleotides agree with TRBD1. Per the germline V gene, CDR1 is MNHEY and CDR2 is SVGAGI. Trimming at V came to 2 bases and at J to 4 bases, leaving 10 bases not matched to a gene. CDR3 length: 17 residues. The CDR3 reads CASSYSIGHRGGNTIYF. The DNA of the CDR3 is TGTGCCAGCAGTTACAGTATCGGCCACAGGGGGGGAAACACCATATATTTT.

This sequence joins TRBV5-6 and TRBJ1-1; 7 nucleotides agree with TRBD1. Looked up from germline, CDR1 is SGHDT and CDR2 is YYEEEE. V lost 3 bases, J lost 13 bases, and 15 bases stayed unmatched. The CDR3 has 14 residues. CDR3 bases: TGTGCCAGCAGCTCGGTGAGTCGGACAGGTTCTGATTTCTTT. It yields the protein CASSSVSRTGSDFF.

The CDR3 DNA reads as TGTGCCAGCTCACCGCGTCAGAATGGCATCCAAGAGACCCAGTACTTC. Amino acid sequence: CASSPRQNGIQETQYF. The chain carries TRBV18 and TRBJ2-5; D call uncertain. Trimming cost V 3 bases and J 1 base, with 15 bases left between them. The CDR3 is made up of 16 amino acids. Germline V gene sequence: CDR1 KGHSH, CDR2 LQKENI.

The rearrangement uses TRBV4-2 and TRBJ2-3; TRBD2 matches 8 bases. Germline CDR1 is LGHNA and CDR2 is YNFKEQ. V dropped 0 bases and J dropped 2; count of bases not matched to a gene: 4. The CDR3 runs to 16 residues. The CDR3 loop is CASSQEPAGATDTQYF. Here the CDR3 DNA reads TGTGCCAGCAGCCAAGAACCAGCGGGGGCCACAGATACGCAGTATTTT.

In its sample, this clonotype was seen a few times. The rearrangement links TRBV3-1 to TRBJ1-6; TRBD1 agrees at 9 bases. The trim removed 6 bases at V and 9 bases at J, leaving 9 bases unmatched. Germline CDR1 LGHDT, CDR2 YNNKEL (reference sequence). There are 15 residues in the CDR3. CDR3 in amino acids: CASRGQGGGLSPLHF. In nucleotides, the CDR3 is TGTGCCAGCAGGGGACAGGGAGGTGGCCTTTCACCCCTCCACTTT.

This clonotype has a handful of counts. The chain carries TRBV7-8 and TRBJ1-5; D is unresolved. Germline assignment: CDR1 SGHVS and CDR2 FQNEAQ. Trimming removed 3 bases from V and 2 bases from J, with 5 bases in between. CDR3 length: 13 amino acids. CDR3 nucleotide sequence: TGTGCCAGCAGCTTCGCCCGCAATCAGCCCCAGCATTTT. This encodes CASSFARNQPQHF.

This clonotype was recorded a few times. The V and J genes are TRBV7-2 and TRBJ2-5; D may be TRBD2 (6 bases). The CDR3 totals 16 residues. Germline loops: CDR1 SGHTA, CDR2 FQGNSA. Trimming took off 5 bases at V and 2 bases at J, with 18 bases between the two ends. CDR3: CASSLSTSIGQETQYF. CDR3 coding DNA: TGTGCCAGCAGCCTCTCGACTAGTATCGGTCAAGAGACCCAGTACTTC.

The chain has TRBV29-1 and TRBJ1-2, with a possible D match to TRBD1 (6 bases). The V end lost 6 bases, the J end lost 8 bases, and 13 bases lay between the germline ends. The CDR3 is made up of 11 amino acids. Germline V gene lookup returns CDR1 SQVTM and CDR2 ANQGSEA. The CDR3 protein is CSVRVGGGYTF. The DNA for the CDR3 is TGCAGCGTCAGGGTAGGGGGAGGCTACACCTTC. The entire variable domain, with the rest obtained from reference TRBV29-1 and TRBJ1-2, is as follows: SAVISQKPSRDICQRGTSLTIQCQVDSQVTMMFWYRQQPGQSLTLIATANQGSEATYESGFVIDKFPISRPNLTFSTLTVSNMSPEDSSIYLCSVRVGGGYTFGSGTRLTVV.

The CDR3 coding sequence is TGCGCCAGCAGCTTGGGTCCCCTAGCGGGGGATCTTACTGAGCAGTTCTTC. It codes for CASSLGPLAGDLTEQFF. The chain joins TRBV5-1 to TRBJ2-1; 10 bases fit TRBD2. J lost 9 bases, V lost 0 bases, and 12 bases had no gene match. The CDR3 contains 17 residues. Germline V gene data show CDR1 as SGHRS and CDR2 as YFSETQ.

This clonotype was counted at least ten times. This rearrangement joins TRBV7-9 to TRBJ2-3, with 10 nucleotides matching TRBD1. Germline V gene sequence: CDR1 SEHNR, CDR2 FQNEAQ (reference sequence). CDR3 size: 16 residues. V trimming: 3 bases; J trimming: 0 bases; junction bases outside the gene matches: 3. CDR3: CASSFGQGESTDTQYF. The CDR3 DNA sequence: TGTGCCAGCAGCTTCGGACAGGGGGAGAGCACAGATACGCAGTATTTT.

This clonotype was seen ten or more times. The rearrangement uses TRBV7-9 and TRBJ2-2; D is unresolved. CDR3 length: 11 amino acids. The germline V gene encodes CDR1 SEHNR and CDR2 FQNEAQ (reference sequence). Trimming left V 6 bases short and J 3 bases short, with 2 bases between. This CDR3 is CASRDTGELFF. CDR3 nucleotide sequence: TGTGCCAGCAGGGACACCGGGGAGCTGTTTTTT.

The chain uses TRBV12-3 or TRBV12-4 and TRBJ2-1; TRBD2 matches 12 bases. V was pared by 5 bases and J by 5 bases, with 4 bases of the junction left unmatched. This CDR3 comprises 15 residues. The CDR3 bases are TGTGCCAGCAGTCTTACTAGCGGGGGGCACAATGAGCAGTTCTTC. This codes for CASSLTSGGHNEQFF.

This clonotype has only a few counts. The chain recombines TRBV28 with TRBJ1-2, with D perhaps matching TRBD1 (6 bases). The germline V and J ends were trimmed by 4 bases and 6 bases, with 18 bases remaining between them. Germline CDR1 is MDHEN and CDR2 is SYDVKM. The length of the CDR3 is 15 residues. Here the CDR3 DNA reads TGTGCCAGCAGTTATGGGCAGGGGATGACAAATGGCTACACCTTC. Translated, it gives CASSYGQGMTNGYTF.

This chain connects TRBV4-2 to TRBJ1-1, with D possibly TRBD1 on 5 matching bases. Germline V gene sequence: CDR1 LGHNA, CDR2 YNFKEQ. The CDR3 is 12 residues long. V lost 3 bases and J 5 bases, leaving 7 bases between the germline ends. CDR3 in amino acids: CASSQQGTEAFF. For the CDR3, the DNA is TGTGCCAGCAGCCAGCAGGGTACTGAAGCTTTCTTT.

Only a few counts were recorded for this clonotype. J is TRBJ2-1 and V is TRBV11-3; a possible D gene is TRBD1 (7 bases). Germline V gene lookup returns CDR1 SGHNT and CDR2 YENEEA. Trimming took 5 bases from V and 7 from J, leaving 12 bases between them. This CDR3 is built from 13 residues. This CDR3 is CASSAGGMNEQFF. The DNA of the CDR3 is TGTGCCAGCAGCGCAGGGGGGATGAATGAGCAGTTCTTC.